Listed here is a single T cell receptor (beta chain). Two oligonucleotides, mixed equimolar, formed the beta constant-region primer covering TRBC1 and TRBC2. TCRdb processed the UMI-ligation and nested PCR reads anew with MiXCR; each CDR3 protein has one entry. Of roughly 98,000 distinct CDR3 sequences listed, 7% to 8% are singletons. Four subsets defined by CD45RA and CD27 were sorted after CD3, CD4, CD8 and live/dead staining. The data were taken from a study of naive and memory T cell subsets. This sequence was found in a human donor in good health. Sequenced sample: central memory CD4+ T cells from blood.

The CDR3 coding sequence is TGTGCCAGCAGGCCTCTTTTCCCCCAAGAGACCCAGTACTTC. It translates to CASRPLFPQETQYF. The chain recombines TRBV6-2 or TRBV6-3 with TRBJ2-5; D unclear. Germline values: CDR1 MNHEY, CDR2 SVGEGT. The CDR3 spans 14 residues. The V and J ends lost 6 bases and 1 base respectively, with 12 bases between them.